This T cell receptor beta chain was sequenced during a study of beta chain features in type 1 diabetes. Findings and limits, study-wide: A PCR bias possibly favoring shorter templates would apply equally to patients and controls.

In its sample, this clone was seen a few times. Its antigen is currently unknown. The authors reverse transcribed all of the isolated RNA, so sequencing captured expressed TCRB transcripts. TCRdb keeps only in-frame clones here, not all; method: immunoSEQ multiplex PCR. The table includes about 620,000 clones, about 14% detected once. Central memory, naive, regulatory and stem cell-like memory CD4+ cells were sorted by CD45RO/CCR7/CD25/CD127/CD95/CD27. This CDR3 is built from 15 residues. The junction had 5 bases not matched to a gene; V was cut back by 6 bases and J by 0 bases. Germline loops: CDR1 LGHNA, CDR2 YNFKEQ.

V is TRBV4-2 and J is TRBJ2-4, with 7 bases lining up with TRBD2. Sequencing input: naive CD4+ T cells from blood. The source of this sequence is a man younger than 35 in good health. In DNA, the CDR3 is TGTGCCAGCAGTCCTAGCGGAATAGCCAAAAACATTCAGTACTTC. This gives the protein CASSPSGIAKNIQYF.